This T cell receptor (beta chain) was captured by sequencing in a study of blood T cell repertoires in COVID-19. Profiling relied on immunoSEQ multiplex PCR, and the TCRdb table lists in-frame clones only, not all of them. In the table there are about 400,000 clones, 88% of which are singletons. V lost 5 bases to trimming and J lost 0 bases; unmatched junction nucleotides: 6. The CDR3 is 15 residues long. The germline gives CDR1 SGHTA, CDR2 FQGNSA. This clone was seen once. This chain joins TRBV7-2 and TRBJ1-1; 7 bases agree with TRBD1. Sequenced: PBMCs or T cells enriched from blood (not recorded which). The receptor's source is a middle-aged woman with acute COVID-19. CDR3 region: CASSQQTGLNTEAFF. The CDR3 DNA sequence: TGTGCCAGCAGCCAACAGACAGGGCTGAACACTGAAGCTTTCTTT.